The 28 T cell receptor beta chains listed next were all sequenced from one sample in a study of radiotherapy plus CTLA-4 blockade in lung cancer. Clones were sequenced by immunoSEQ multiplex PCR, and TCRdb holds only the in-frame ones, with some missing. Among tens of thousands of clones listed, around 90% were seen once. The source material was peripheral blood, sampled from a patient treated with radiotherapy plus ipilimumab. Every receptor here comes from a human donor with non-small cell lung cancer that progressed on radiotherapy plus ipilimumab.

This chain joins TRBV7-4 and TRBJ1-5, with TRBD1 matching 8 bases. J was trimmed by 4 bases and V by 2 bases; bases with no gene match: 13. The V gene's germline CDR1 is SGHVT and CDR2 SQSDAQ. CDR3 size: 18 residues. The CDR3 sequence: CASSLITGGPRVNQPQHF. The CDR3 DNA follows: TGTGCCAGCAGCTTAATAACAGGGGGGCCCCGAGTTAATCAGCCCCAGCATTTT.

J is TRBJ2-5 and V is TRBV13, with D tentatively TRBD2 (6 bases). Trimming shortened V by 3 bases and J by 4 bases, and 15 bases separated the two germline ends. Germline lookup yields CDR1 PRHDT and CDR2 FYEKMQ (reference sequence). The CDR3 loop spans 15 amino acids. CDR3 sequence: CASSFGVPGAETQYF. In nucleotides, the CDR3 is TGTGCCAGCAGCTTCGGGGTCCCGGGAGCAGAGACCCAGTACTTC.

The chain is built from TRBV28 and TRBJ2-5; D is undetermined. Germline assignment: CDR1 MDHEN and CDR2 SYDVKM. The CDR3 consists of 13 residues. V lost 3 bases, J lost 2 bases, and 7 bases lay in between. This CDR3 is CASSFGKQETQYF. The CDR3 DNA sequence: TGTGCCAGCAGTTTCGGCAAACAAGAGACCCAGTACTTC.

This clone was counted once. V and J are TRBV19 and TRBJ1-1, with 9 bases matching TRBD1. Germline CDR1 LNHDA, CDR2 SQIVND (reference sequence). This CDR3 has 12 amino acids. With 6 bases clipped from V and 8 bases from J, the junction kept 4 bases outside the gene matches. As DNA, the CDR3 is TGTGCCAGTAGGCTACAGGGGGCCGAAGCTTTCTTT. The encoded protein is CASRLQGAEAFF.

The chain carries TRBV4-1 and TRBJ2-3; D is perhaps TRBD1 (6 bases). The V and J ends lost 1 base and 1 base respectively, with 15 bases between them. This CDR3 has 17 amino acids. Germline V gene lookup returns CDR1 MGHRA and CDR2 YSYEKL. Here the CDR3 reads CASSQGTALDGTDTQYF. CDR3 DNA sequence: TGCGCCAGCAGCCAAGGGACAGCCCTCGATGGCACAGATACGCAGTATTTT.

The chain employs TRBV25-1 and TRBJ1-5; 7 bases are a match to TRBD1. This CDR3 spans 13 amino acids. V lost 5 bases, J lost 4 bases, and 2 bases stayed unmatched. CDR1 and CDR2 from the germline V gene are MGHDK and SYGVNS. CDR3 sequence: CASSTQGNQPQHF. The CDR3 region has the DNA TGTGCCAGCAGTACACAGGGGAATCAGCCCCAGCATTTT.

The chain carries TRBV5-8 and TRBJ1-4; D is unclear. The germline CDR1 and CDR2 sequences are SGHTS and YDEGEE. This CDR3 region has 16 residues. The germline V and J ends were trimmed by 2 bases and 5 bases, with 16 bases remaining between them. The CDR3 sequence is CASSFRTLSQNEKLFF. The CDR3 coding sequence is TGTGCCAGCAGCTTCCGGACTCTTTCGCAAAATGAAAAACTGTTTTTT.

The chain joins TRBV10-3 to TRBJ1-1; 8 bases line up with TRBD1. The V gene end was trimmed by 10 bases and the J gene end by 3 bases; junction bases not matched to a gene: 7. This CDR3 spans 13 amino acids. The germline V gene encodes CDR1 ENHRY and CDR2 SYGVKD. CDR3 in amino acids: CATSPTGDTEAFF. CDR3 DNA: TGTGCCACCTCCCCGACAGGGGACACTGAAGCTTTCTTT.

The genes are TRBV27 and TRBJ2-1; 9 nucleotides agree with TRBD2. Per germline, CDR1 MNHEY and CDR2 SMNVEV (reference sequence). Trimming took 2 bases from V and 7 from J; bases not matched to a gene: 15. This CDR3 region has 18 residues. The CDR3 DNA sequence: TGTGCCAGCAGTTTAAAGTCTAGCGGGATTATACTAGGTAATGAGCAGTTCTTC. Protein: CASSLKSSGIILGNEQFF.

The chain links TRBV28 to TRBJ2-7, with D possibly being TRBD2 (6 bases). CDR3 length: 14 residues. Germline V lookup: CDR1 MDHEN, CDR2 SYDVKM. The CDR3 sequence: CVTNRGGSRHEQYV. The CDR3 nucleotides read TGTGTTACAAACCGGGGAGGTAGTCGACACGAGCAGTACGTC.

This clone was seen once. CDR3 region: CASSSPGQGAHEQYF. CDR3 nucleotides: TGTGCCAGCAGCTCCCCGGGACAGGGGGCCCACGAGCAGTACTTC. The V gene is TRBV7-9, the J gene TRBJ2-7; 12 bases are a match to TRBD1. In germline, CDR1 is SEHNR, CDR2 FQNEAQ (reference sequence). Trimming at V came to 4 bases and at J to 5 bases, leaving 6 bases not matched to a gene. The length of the CDR3 is 15 residues.

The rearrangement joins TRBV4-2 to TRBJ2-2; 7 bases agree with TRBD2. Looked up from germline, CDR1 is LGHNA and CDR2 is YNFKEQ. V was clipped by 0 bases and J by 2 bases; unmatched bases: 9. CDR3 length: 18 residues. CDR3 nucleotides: TGTGCCAGCAGCCAAGATTATGAACTAGCGATAAACACCGGGGAGCTGTTTTTT. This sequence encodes CASSQDYELAINTGELFF.

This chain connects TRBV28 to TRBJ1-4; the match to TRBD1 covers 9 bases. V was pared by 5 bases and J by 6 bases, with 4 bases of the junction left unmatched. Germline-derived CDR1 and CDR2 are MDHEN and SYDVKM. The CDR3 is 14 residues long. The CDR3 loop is CASSLRDRDEKLFF. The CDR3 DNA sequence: TGTGCCAGCAGTCTGAGGGACAGGGATGAAAAACTGTTTTTT.

CDR3 nucleotides: TGTGCCAGCAGTGAAAACGGTAGGCTCGGAAACACCATATATTTT. It codes for CASSENGRLGNTIYF. V gene TRBV6-1 combines with J gene TRBJ1-3; D not certain. The germline V and J ends were trimmed by 2 bases and 4 bases, with 12 bases remaining between them. Germline assignment: CDR1 MNHNS and CDR2 SASEGT. The CDR3 loop spans 15 amino acids.

The CDR3: CASSLGREGSPLHF. The DNA for the CDR3 is TGTGCCAGCAGCTTGGGCAGGGAGGGTTCACCCCTCCACTTT. The chain has TRBV5-6 and TRBJ1-6; maybe TRBD1 (5 bases). Germline V CDR1 and CDR2: SGHDT, YYEEEE. CDR3 length: 14 amino acids. Trimming took off 0 bases at V and 9 bases at J, with 10 bases between the two ends.

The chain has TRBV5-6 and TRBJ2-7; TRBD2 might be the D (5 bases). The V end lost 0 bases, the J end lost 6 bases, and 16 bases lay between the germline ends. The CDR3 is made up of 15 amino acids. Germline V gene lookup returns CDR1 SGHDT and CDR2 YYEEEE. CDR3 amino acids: CASSLGELLAGEQYV. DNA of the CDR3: TGTGCCAGCAGCTTGGGAGAGCTTCTAGCTGGCGAGCAGTACGTC.

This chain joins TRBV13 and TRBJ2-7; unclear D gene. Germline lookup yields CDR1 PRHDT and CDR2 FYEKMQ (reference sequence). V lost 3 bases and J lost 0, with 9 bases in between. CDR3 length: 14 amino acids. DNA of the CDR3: TGTGCCAGCAGCTTTGGGTCCCGCTCCTACGAGCAGTACGTC. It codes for CASSFGSRSYEQYV.

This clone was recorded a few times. The CDR3 region is CAWSVGGQGTDTQYF. CDR3 DNA sequence: TGTGCCTGGAGTGTTGGAGGGCAAGGCACAGATACGCAGTATTTT. The chain uses TRBV30 and TRBJ2-3, with D possibly TRBD2 on 6 matching bases. Trimming took off 0 bases at V and 1 base at J, with 11 bases between the two ends. Germline CDR1 is GTSNPN and CDR2 is SVGIG (reference sequence). The CDR3 consists of 15 residues.

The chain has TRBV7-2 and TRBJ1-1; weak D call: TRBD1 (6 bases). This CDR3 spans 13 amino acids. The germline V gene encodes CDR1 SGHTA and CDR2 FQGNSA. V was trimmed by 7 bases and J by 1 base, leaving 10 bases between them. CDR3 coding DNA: TGTGCCAGCACCGGACAGCGGAACACTGAAGCTTTCTTT. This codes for CASTGQRNTEAFF. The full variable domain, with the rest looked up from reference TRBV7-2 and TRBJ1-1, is GAGVSQSPSNKVTEKGKDVELRCDPISGHTALYWYRQSLGQGLEFLIYFQGNSAPDKSGLPSDRFSAERTGGSVSTLTIQRTQQEDSAVYLCASTGQRNTEAFFGQGTRLTVV.

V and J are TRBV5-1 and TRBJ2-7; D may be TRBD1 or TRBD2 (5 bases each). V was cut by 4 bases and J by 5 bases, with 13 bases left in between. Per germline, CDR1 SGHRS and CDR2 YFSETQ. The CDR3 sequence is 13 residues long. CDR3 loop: CASSPGTENEQYF. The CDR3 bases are TGCGCCAGCAGCCCCGGGACCGAGAACGAGCAGTACTTC.

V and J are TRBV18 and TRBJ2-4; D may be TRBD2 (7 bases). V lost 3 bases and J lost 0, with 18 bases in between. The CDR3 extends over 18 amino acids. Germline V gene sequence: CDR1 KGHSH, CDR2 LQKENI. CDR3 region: CASSPGRGAELAKNIQYF. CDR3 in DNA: TGTGCCAGCTCACCCGGCCGGGGGGCGGAATTAGCCAAAAACATTCAGTACTTC.

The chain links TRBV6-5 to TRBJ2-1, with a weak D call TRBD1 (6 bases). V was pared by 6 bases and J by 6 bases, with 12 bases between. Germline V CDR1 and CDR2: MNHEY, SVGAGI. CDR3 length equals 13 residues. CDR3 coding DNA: TGTGCCAGCAGCCATCCCAGGGGCAATGAGCAGTTCTTC. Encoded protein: CASSHPRGNEQFF.

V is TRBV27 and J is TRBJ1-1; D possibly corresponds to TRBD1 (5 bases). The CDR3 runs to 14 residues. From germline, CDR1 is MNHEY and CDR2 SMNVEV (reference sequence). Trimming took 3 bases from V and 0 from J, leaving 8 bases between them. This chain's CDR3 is CASSFGGMNTEAFF. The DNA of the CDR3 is TGTGCCAGCAGTTTTGGGGGGATGAACACTGAAGCTTTCTTT.

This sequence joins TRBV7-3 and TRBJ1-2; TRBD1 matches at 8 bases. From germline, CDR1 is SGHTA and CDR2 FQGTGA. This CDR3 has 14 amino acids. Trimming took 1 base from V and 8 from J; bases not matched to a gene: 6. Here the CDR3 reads CASSLSPGQGGYTF. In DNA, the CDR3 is TGTGCCAGCAGCTTAAGCCCCGGACAGGGAGGCTACACCTTC.

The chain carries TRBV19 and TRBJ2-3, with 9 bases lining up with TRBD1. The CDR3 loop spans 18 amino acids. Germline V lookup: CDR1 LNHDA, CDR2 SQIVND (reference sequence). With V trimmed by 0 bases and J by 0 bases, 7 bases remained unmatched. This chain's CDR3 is CASSIDSRTGESTDTQYF. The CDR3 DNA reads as TGTGCCAGTAGTATAGATTCCAGGACAGGGGAGAGCACAGATACGCAGTATTTT.

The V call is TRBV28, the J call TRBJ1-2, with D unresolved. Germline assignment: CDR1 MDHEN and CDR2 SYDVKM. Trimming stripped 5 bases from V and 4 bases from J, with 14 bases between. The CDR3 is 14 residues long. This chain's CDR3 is CASSVSTASYGYTF. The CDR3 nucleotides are TGTGCCAGCAGTGTCTCAACAGCCTCCTATGGCTACACCTTC.

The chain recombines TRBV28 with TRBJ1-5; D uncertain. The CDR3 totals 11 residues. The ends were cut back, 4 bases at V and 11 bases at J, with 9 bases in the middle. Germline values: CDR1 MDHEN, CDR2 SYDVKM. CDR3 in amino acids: CASSSRVTQHF. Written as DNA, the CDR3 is TGTGCCAGCAGTTCGAGGGTGACCCAGCATTTT.

This CDR3 reads CASSLSTDTQYF. CDR3 coding DNA: TGTGCCAGCAGCTTAAGCACAGATACGCAGTATTTT. This chain connects TRBV7-6 to TRBJ2-3; D gene unclear. In germline, CDR1 is SGHVS, CDR2 FNYEAQ. Trimming removed 2 bases from V and 0 bases from J, with 0 bases in between. This CDR3 is 12 amino acids long.